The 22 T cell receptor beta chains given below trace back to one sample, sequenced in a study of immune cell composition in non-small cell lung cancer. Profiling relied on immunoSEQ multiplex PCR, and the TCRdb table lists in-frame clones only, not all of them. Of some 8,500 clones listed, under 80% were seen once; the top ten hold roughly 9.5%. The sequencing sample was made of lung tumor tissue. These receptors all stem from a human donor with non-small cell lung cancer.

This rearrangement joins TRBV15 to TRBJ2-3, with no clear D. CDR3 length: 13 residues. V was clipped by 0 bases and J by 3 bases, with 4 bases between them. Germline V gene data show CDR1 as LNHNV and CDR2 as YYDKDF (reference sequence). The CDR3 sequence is CATSRDPTDTQYF. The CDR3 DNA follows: TGTGCCACCAGCAGAGATCCTACAGATACGCAGTATTTT.

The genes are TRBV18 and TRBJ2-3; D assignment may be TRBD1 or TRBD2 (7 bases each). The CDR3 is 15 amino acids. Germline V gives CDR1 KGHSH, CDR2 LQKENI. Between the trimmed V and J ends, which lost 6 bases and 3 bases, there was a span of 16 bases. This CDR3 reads CASSLQGGPTDTQYF. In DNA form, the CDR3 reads TGTGCCAGCTCCCTCCAGGGGGGGCCGACAGATACGCAGTATTTT.

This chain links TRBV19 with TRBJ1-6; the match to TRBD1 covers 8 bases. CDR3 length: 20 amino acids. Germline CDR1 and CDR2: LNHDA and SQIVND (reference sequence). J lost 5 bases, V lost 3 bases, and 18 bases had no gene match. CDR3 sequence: CASSMRGTGLTVGHNSPLHF. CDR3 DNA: TGTGCCAGTAGTATGAGAGGGACAGGACTAACGGTCGGACATAATTCACCCCTCCACTTT.

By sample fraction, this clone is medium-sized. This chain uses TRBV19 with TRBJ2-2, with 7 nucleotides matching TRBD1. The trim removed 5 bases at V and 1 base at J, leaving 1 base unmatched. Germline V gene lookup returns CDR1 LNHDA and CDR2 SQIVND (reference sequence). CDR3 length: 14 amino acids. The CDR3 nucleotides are TGTGCCAGTAGTTGGACAGGGAACACCGGGGAGCTGTTTTTT. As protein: CASSWTGNTGELFF.

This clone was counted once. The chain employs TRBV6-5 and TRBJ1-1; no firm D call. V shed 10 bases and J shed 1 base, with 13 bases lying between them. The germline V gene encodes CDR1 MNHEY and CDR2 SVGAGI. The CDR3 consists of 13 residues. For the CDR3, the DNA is TGTGCCACTACAGCGAGGAAGAACACTGAAGCTTTCTTT. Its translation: CATTARKNTEAFF.

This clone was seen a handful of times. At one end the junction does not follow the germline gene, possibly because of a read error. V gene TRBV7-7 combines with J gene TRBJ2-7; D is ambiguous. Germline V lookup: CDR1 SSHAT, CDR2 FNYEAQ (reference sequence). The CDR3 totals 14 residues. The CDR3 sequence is CASSSGHNSYEQYF. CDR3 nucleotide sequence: TGTGCTAGCAGCTCGGGCCACAACTCCTACGAGCAGTACTTC.

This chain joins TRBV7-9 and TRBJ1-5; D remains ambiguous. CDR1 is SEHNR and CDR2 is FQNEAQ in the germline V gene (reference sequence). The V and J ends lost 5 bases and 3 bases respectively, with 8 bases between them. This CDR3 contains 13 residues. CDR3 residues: CASSPQVNQPQHF. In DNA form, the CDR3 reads TGTGCCAGCAGCCCCCAGGTCAATCAGCCCCAGCATTTT.

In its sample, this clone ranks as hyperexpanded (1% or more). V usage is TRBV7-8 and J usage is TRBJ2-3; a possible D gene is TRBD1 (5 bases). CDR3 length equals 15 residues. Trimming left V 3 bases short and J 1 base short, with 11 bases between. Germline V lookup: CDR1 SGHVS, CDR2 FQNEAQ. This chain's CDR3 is CASSLTDARTDTQYF. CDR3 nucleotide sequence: TGTGCCAGCAGCTTGACAGACGCCCGCACAGATACGCAGTATTTT.

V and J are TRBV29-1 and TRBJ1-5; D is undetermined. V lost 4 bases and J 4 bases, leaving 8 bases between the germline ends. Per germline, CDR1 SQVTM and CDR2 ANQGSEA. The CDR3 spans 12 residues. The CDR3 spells CSVGGANQPQHF. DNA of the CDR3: TGCAGCGTTGGCGGTGCAAATCAGCCCCAGCATTTT.

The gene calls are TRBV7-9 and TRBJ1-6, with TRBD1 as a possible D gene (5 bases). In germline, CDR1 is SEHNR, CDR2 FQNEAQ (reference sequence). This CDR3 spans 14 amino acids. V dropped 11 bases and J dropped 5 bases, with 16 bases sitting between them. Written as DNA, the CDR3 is TGTGCCGGACAAGGGACGGCCGATAATTCACCCCTCCACTTT. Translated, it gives CAGQGTADNSPLHF.

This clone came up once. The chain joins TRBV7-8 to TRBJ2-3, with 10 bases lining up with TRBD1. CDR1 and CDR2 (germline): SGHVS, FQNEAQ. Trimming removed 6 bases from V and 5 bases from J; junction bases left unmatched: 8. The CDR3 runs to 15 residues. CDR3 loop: CASRDPGQGKDTQYF. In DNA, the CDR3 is TGTGCCAGCAGGGACCCGGGACAGGGGAAAGATACGCAGTATTTT. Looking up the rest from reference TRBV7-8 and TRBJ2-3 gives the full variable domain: GAGVSQSPRYKVAKRGQDVALRCDPISGHVSLFWYQQALGQGPEFLTYFQNEAQLDKSGLPSDRFFAERPEGSVSTLKIQRTQQEDSAVYLCASRDPGQGKDTQYFGPGTRLTVL.

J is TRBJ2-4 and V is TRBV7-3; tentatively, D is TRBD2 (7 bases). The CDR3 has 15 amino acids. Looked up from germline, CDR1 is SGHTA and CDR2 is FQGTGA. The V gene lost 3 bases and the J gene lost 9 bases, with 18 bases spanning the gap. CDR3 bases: TGTGCCAGCAGCTTGGACGCGGGGGCTCCAGGCATTCAGTACTTC. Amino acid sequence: CASSLDAGAPGIQYF.

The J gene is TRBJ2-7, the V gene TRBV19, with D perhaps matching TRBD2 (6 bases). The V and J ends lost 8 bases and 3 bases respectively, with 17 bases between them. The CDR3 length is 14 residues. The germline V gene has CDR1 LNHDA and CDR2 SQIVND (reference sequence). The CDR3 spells CASRPRDSLYEQYF. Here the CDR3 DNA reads TGTGCCAGTCGGCCAAGGGACTCCCTCTACGAGCAGTACTTC. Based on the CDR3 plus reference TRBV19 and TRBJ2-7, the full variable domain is DGGITQSPKYLFRKEGQNVTLSCEQNLNHDAMYWYRQDPGQGLRLIYYSQIVNDFQKGDIAEGYSVSREKKESFPLTVTSAQKNPTAFYLCASRPRDSLYEQYFGPGTRLTVT.

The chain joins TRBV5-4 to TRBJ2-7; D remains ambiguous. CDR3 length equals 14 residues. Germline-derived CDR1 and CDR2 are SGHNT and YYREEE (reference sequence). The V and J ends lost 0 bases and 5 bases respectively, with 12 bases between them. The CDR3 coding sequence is TGTGCCAGCAGCTTGGGCAGCCGGCCCGACGAGCAGTACTTC. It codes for CASSLGSRPDEQYF. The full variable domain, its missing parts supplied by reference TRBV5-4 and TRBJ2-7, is ETGVTQSPTHLIKTRGQQVTLRCSSQSGHNTVSWYQQALGQGPQFIFQYYREEENGRGNFPPRFSGLQFPNYSSELNVNALELDDSALYLCASSLGSRPDEQYFGPGTRLTVT.

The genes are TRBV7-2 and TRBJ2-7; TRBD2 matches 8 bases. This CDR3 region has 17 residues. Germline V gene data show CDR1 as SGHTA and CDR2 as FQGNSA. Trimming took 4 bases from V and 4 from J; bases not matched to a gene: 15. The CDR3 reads CASSSPLGAGGLYEQYF. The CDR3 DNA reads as TGTGCCAGCAGCTCCCCCCTGGGGGCGGGGGGCTTATACGAGCAGTACTTC.

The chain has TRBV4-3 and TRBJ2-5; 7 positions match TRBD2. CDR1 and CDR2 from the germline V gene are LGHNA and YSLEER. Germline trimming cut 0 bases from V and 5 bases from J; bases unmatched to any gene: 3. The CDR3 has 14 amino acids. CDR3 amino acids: CASSQEAGRETQYF. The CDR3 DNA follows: TGCGCCAGCAGCCAAGAAGCGGGGCGGGAGACCCAGTACTTC.

The CDR3 protein is CASSRLQRGSTDTQYF. In nucleotides, the CDR3 is TGTGCCAGCAGCCGCCTCCAGCGAGGAAGCACAGATACGCAGTATTTT. The chain joins TRBV11-2 to TRBJ2-3; D gene ambiguous. In germline, CDR1 is SGHAT, CDR2 FQNNGV. The CDR3 consists of 16 residues. Trimming shortened V by 5 bases and J by 0 bases, and 15 bases separated the two germline ends.

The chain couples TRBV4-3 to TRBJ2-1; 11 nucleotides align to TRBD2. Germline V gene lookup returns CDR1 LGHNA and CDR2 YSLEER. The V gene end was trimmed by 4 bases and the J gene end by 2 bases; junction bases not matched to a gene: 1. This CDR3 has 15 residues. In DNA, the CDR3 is TGCGCCAGCAGCCCTAGCGGGGGGACCTACAATGAGCAGTTCTTC. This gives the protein CASSPSGGTYNEQFF.

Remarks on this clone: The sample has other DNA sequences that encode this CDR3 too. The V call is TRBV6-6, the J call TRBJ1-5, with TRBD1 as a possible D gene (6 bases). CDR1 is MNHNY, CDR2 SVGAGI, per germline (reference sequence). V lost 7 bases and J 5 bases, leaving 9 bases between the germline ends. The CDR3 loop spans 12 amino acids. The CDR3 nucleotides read TGTGCCAGCAAGTCAGGGGATCAGCCCCAGCATTTT. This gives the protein CASKSGDQPQHF.

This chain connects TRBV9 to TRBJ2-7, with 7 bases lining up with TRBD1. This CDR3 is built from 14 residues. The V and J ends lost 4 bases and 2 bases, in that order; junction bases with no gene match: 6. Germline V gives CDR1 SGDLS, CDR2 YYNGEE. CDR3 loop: CASSPGQGAYEQYF. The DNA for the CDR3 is TGTGCCAGCAGCCCTGGTCAGGGGGCCTACGAGCAGTACTTC.

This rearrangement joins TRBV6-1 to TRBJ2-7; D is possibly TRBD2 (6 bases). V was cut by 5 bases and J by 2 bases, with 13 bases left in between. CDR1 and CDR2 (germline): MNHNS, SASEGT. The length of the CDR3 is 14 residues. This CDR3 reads CASSLSGNPYEQYF. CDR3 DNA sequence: TGTGCCAGCAGTCTTAGCGGAAACCCCTACGAGCAGTACTTC.

In nucleotides, the CDR3 is TGTGCCAGTAGGCGACAGGGGGCGAGGAGGGAGACCCAGTACTTC. Translating it yields CASRRQGARRETQYF. V and J are TRBV19 and TRBJ2-5, with 10 positions matching TRBD1. The J segment lost 5 bases and the V segment lost 6 bases, leaving 9 bases of the junction unmatched. The CDR3 extends over 15 amino acids. CDR1 is LNHDA, CDR2 SQIVND, per germline (reference sequence).